What follows is one T cell receptor (beta chain) and its context. The sample belongs to a study of blood T cell repertoires in COVID-19. Study overall: T cells, B-cell-depleted T cells, or PBMCs supplied cDNA or gDNA.

Generated by immunoSEQ multiplex PCR, the TCRdb table keeps only in-frame clones and is missing some. The sample carries over 85,000 clones, around 81% recorded once. Germline lookup yields CDR1 GTSNPN and CDR2 SVGIG (reference sequence). V shed 3 bases, J shed 4 bases, and the junction held 8 bases outside the gene matches. CDR3 length: 15 residues. The V gene is TRBV30, the J gene TRBJ2-1, with 8 bases that match TRBD2. The sequenced sample was peripheral blood. The TCR sequence derives from a woman in her 70s with acute or convalescent COVID-19. The CDR3 region is CAWSRTASGYNEQFF. The DNA for the CDR3 is TGTGCCTGGAGCAGAACTGCTAGCGGGTACAATGAGCAGTTCTTC.